A selection of T cell receptor beta chains follows, all from one sample in a study of OX40 agonist ivuxolimab in advanced cancers. Measured with immunoSEQ multiplex PCR; TCRdb has only the in-frame clones, and not every one. The sample lists 30,000 to 45,000 clones, around 80% occurring once. Sequenced here: CD4+ or CD8+ T cells sorted from blood, sampled in a trial of the OX40 agonist ivuxolimab. The receptors were gathered from an adult with an advanced solid tumor such as melanoma, head and neck, liver or kidney cancer. CDR3s include the opening cysteine and the closing phenylalanine or tryptophan. A D gene is named only where the DNA matches it firmly. Rows may omit the clone size; those that give it use once, few, many or a size class.

v_gene,j_gene,abundance,d_gene,CDR3nt,CDR3aa
TRBV2,TRBJ2-7,-,TRBD2,TGTGCCAGCAGTGAACCTAGCGGCTACGAGCAGTACTTC,CASSEPSGYEQYF
TRBV5-1,TRBJ2-5,-,-,TGCGCCAGCAGCCCTCGCGGGGCAGGGGAGGGAGAGACCCAGTACTTC,CASSPRGAGEGETQYF
TRBV27,TRBJ2-7,-,TRBD2,TGTGCCAGCAGTTCCATGATGGCGGGAGGTTCGTACGAGCAGTACTTC,CASSSMMAGGSYEQYF
TRBV4-1,TRBJ1-2,-,TRBD1,TGCGCCAGCAGCCGGGCCTCGGGGGACAGGGCGGGATATGGCTACACCTTC,CASSRASGDRAGYGYTF
TRBV19,TRBJ1-3,-,-,TGTGCCAGCGAGGACAGCGGCCTTGGAAACACCATATATTTT,CASEDSGLGNTIYF
TRBV7-6,TRBJ1-2,-,-,TGTGCCAGCAGCTTCGGTCGACCGAGGGACGGTGGCTACACCTTC,CASSFGRPRDGGYTF
TRBV6-5,TRBJ1-5,few,-,TGTGCCAGCAGACAGTTCCTTAATCAGCCCCAGCATTTT,CASRQFLNQPQHF
TRBV9,TRBJ2-5,-,TRBD2,TGTGCCAGCAGCGGGACTAGCGGGGGGGAGACCCAGTACTTC,CASSGTSGGETQYF
TRBV7-9,TRBJ2-1,-,TRBD2,TGTGCCAGCAGCTTACTTAGCGGGAGCACTAATGAGCAGTTCTTC,CASSLLSGSTNEQFF
TRBV7-2,TRBJ1-1,-,-,TGTGCCAGCAGCAAAACGGGCACCTACACTGAAGCTTTCTTT,CASSKTGTYTEAFF
TRBV7-2,TRBJ2-7,-,-,TGTGCCAGCAGCTTAGACAGCGGCGAGCAGTACTTC,CASSLDSGEQYF
TRBV7-6,TRBJ2-1,-,-,TGTGCCAGCAGCTTTCAACAGTACAATGAGCAGTTCTTC,CASSFQQYNEQFF
TRBV6-1,TRBJ1-4,-,-,TGTGCCAGCAGCCCCCTAGGAGGAGGAAAACTGTTTTTT,CASSPLGGGKLFF
TRBV7-9,TRBJ1-4,-,TRBD1,TGTGCCAGCAGCTGGGATGGACAGGCAACTAATGAAAAACTGTTTTTT,CASSWDGQATNEKLFF
TRBV4-3,TRBJ1-6,few,-,TGCGCCAGCAGCCAAGTGGCGGACTGGAGTTCACCCCTCCACTTT,CASSQVADWSSPLHF
TRBV19,TRBJ1-6,-,TRBD1,TGTGCCAGTAGTGCCTTCCGGGACAGTGGTAATTCACCCCTCCACTTT,CASSAFRDSGNSPLHF
TRBV19,TRBJ2-1,-,-,TGTGCCAGTACCCCTAGCAATTTTAGGAATGAGCAGTTCTTC,CASTPSNFRNEQFF
TRBV28,TRBJ1-2,few,-,TGTGCCAGCAGTTTTTGGGGCGACTATGGCTACACCTTC,CASSFWGDYGYTF
TRBV5-1,TRBJ1-1,once,-,TGCGCCAGCAGCTTGGGGCAGGTGGGGAACACTGAAGCTTTCTTT,CASSLGQVGNTEAFF
TRBV11-1,TRBJ2-2,-,-,TGTGCCAGCAGCTTGGACGAAGACAAGAACACCGGGGAGCTGTTTTTT,CASSLDEDKNTGELFF
TRBV30,TRBJ1-5,once,-,TGTGCCTGGAGTCGTGGGGGGGATCAGCCCCAGCATTTT,CAWSRGGDQPQHF
TRBV18,TRBJ2-1,-,-,TGTGCCAGCTCAACCGATAGGTACAATGAGCAGTTCTTC,CASSTDRYNEQFF
TRBV6-1,TRBJ2-5,-,TRBD2,TGTGCCAGCAGTGAAGTGACTAGCGGGGGGGCCGATGAGACCCAGTACTTC,CASSEVTSGGADETQYF
TRBV5-1,TRBJ2-6,-,-,TGCGCCAGCAGCAGGGTTGGGGCCAACGTCCTGACTTTC,CASSRVGANVLTF
TRBV6-5,TRBJ2-7,-,-,TGTGCCAGCAGTTACTCACAGGTGGGGCTGTACTTC,CASSYSQVGLYF
TRBV28,TRBJ2-7,-,-,TGTGCCAGCAGTGTAGGGGGGGCCGCGTACGAGCAGTACTTC,CASSVGGAAYEQYF
TRBV11-2,TRBJ1-2,-,-,TGTGCCAGCAGCTTAGCAGGGGCTGGCTACACCTTC,CASSLAGAGYTF
TRBV19,TRBJ1-4,few,-,TGTGCCAGTAGTTCGCAGGGAGGTTATAATGAAAAACTGTTTTTT,CASSSQGGYNEKLFF
TRBV19,TRBJ2-4,-,-,TGTGCCAGTACCCTGAGGGGGGAAAACATTCAGTACTTC,CASTLRGENIQYF
TRBV27,TRBJ1-2,-,-,TGTGCCAGCAGGTCACTATCACGTACGGATGGCTACACCTTC,CASRSLSRTDGYTF
TRBV15,TRBJ2-7,medium-sized,-,TGTGCCACCAGCAGAGAGGGTAGCGGCTACGAGCAGTACTTC,CATSREGSGYEQYF
TRBV6-6,TRBJ1-1,-,-,TGTGCCAGCCGGGAGAACATGAACACTGAAGCTTTCTTT,CASRENMNTEAFF